The 11 T cell receptor beta chains presented below share a single source sample, sequenced in a study of T cell clonality in common variable immunodeficiency. The assay was immunoSEQ multiplex PCR, and TCRdb's table has in-frame clones only and misses some. The repertoire yields some 10,000 clones, none seen only once; the top ten contain 6% to 6.5%. The antigens for these receptors are not known. Regarding the study as a whole: Fewer deletions and N-nucleotide insertions were reportedly seen in common variable immunodeficiency TCR beta sequences.

Sequenced sample: peripheral blood mononuclear cells. Source of these receptors: a human donor with common variable immunodeficiency.

Note on this clone: The read terminates 3 residues before the CDR3 end, so the remaining end is supplied by the germline J gene. The chain has TRBV19 and TRBJ2-7, with D possibly being TRBD2 (5 bases). The germline gives CDR1 LNHDA, CDR2 SQIVND (reference sequence). V shed 3 bases and J shed 5 bases, with 11 bases lying between them. The CDR3 sequence is 13 residues long. The CDR3 here is CASSILDSHEQYF. The CDR3 bases that were read are TGTGCCAGTAGTATTTTGGACTCTCACGAG.

This clone showed up just a few times. The read terminates 3 residues before the CDR3 end, so the remaining end is supplied by the germline J gene. The rearrangement uses TRBV7-6 and TRBJ1-1; possible D gene TRBD1, 6 bases. Trimming left V 4 bases short and J 6 bases short, with 12 bases between. This CDR3 spans 13 amino acids. Germline CDR1 and CDR2: SGHVS and FNYEAQ. The DNA read from the CDR3 is TGTGCCAGCAGCTGGGGGCCCTTGCCTGAA. It codes for CASSWGPLPE. The entire CDR3 protein is CASSWGPLPEAFF.

The sample holds a few counts of this clone. Read coverage stops 3 residues before the CDR3 terminus; the germline J gene supplies the remainder. The chain carries TRBV10-3 and TRBJ2-5, with 13 nucleotides matching TRBD2. The CDR3 loop spans 14 amino acids. Germline CDR1 and CDR2: ENHRY and SYGVKD. With V trimmed by 4 bases and J by 4 bases, 0 bases remained unmatched. The CDR3 DNA, read in part, is TGTGCCATCAGTGGGACTAGCGGGAGAGAGACC. This translates into CAISGTSGRET. The CDR3, in full, reads CAISGTSGRETQYF.

By proportion, this clone is medium-sized (0.01 to 0.1%). With the read ending 3 residues before the CDR3 end, the germline J gene is used to fill in that end. V gene TRBV19 combines with J gene TRBJ1-1; tentative D call: TRBD1 (6 bases). V was trimmed by 9 bases and J by 7 bases, leaving 21 bases between them. The CDR3 runs to 14 residues. In germline, CDR1 is LNHDA, CDR2 SQIVND (reference sequence). This CDR3 reads CARPQEQGLDEAFF. CDR3 DNA (partial): TGTGCCAGACCGCAAGAGCAGGGGTTGGATGAA. The whole variable domain, filled in from reference TRBV19 and TRBJ1-1, reads DGGITQSPKYLFRKEGQNVTLSCEQNLNHDAMYWYRQDPGQGLRLIYYSQIVNDFQKGDIAEGYSVSREKKESFPLTVTSAQKNPTAFYLCARPQEQGLDEAFFGQGTRLTVV.

This clone was seen a handful of times. The read gets to within 3 residues of the CDR3 end, and the germline J gene fills in the rest. The V and J genes are TRBV20-1 and TRBJ2-3, with TRBD2 matching over 12 bases. Trimming cost V 1 base and J 0 bases; bases outside gene matches: 5. CDR3 length: 17 amino acids. Germline V CDR1 and CDR2: DFQATT, SNEGSKA (reference sequence). CDR3 loop: CSARAGLAGSSTDTQYF. The sequenced CDR3 bases are TGCAGTGCTAGAGCGGGACTAGCGGGCTCTAGCACAGATACG.

The sample holds a few counts of this clone. The read gets to within 3 residues of the CDR3 end, and the germline J gene fills in the rest. The rearrangement links TRBV7-6 to TRBJ1-1, with 9 bases lining up with TRBD1. V lost 1 base and J lost 3; bases outside the gene matches: 6. Germline CDR1 SGHVS, CDR2 FNYEAQ. The CDR3 length is 16 residues. CDR3 DNA (partial): TGTGCCAGCAGCTTAGGGACAGGGGCGAGAGACACTGAA. Its protein product is CASSLGTGARDTE. The whole CDR3 sequence is CASSLGTGARDTEAFF.

This clone appeared a few times. Read coverage stops 3 residues before the CDR3 terminus; the germline J gene supplies the remainder. The rearrangement joins TRBV6-2 or TRBV6-3 to TRBJ1-2; no firm D call. The CDR3 sequence is 13 residues long. V was shortened by 6 bases and J by 6 bases, with 14 bases between the two germline ends. CDR1 is MNHEY and CDR2 is SVGEGT in the germline V gene. CDR3 DNA (partial): TGTGCCAGCAGGCTGCCAGCGGGAAATGGC. It yields the protein CASRLPAGNG. In full, the CDR3 reads CASRLPAGNGYTF.

This clone was seen more than once but under ten times. With the read ending 3 residues before the CDR3 end, the germline J gene is used to fill in that end. V usage is TRBV7-8 and J usage is TRBJ2-1; D call uncertain. The CDR3 length is 13 residues. Per germline, CDR1 SGHVS and CDR2 FQNEAQ. Deletions cut 1 base from V and 5 bases from J, with 6 bases between. The chain's CDR3 is CASSLDLHNEQFF. The CDR3 DNA, read in part, is TGTGCCAGCAGCTTAGACTTGCACAATGAG. Drawing the rest from reference TRBV7-8 and TRBJ2-1, the complete variable domain is GAGVSQSPRYKVAKRGQDVALRCDPISGHVSLFWYQQALGQGPEFLTYFQNEAQLDKSGLPSDRFFAERPEGSVSTLKIQRTQQEDSAVYLCASSLDLHNEQFFGPGTRLTVL.

With regard to this clone: Read sequence stops 3 residues before the CDR3 end, and the germline J gene provides the missing end. The chain uses TRBV7-2 and TRBJ2-3; tentative D call: TRBD2 (7 bases). The CDR3 covers 13 residues. Trimming cost V 11 bases and J 7 bases, with 19 bases left between them. Germline CDR1 and CDR2: SGHTA and FQGNSA. The CDR3 spells CADRGGEQNTQYF. CDR3 DNA, as far as it was read: TGTGCCGACAGAGGGGGGGAGCAAAATACG.

As regards this clone: Read coverage stops 3 residues before the CDR3 terminus; the germline J gene supplies the remainder. J is TRBJ2-3 and V is TRBV7-9, with TRBD2 as a possible D gene (5 bases). Germline V lookup: CDR1 SEHNR, CDR2 FQNEAQ (reference sequence). The CDR3 consists of 15 residues. Trimming pared 5 bases from V and 4 bases from J, leaving 16 bases between. Partial CDR3 DNA: TGTGCCAGCAGCGCAGCTGACACTAGGGCAGATACG. Its protein product is CASSAADTRADT. The full CDR3 reads CASSAADTRADTQYF.

On this clone: The read ends 3 residues before the CDR3 terminus; that terminus is restored from the germline J gene. The V and J genes are TRBV18 and TRBJ1-4; D remains unclear. The CDR3 loop spans 16 amino acids. CDR1 is KGHSH and CDR2 is LQKENI in the germline V gene. V was pared by 3 bases and J by 4 bases, with 15 bases between. CDR3 DNA, as far as it was read: TGTGCCAGCTCACCGCAATCCGCGGGGTTTAATGAAAAA. This translates into CASSPQSAGFNEK. In full, the CDR3 reads CASSPQSAGFNEKLFF.